This is a list of T cell receptor beta chains from one sample in a study of blood T cell repertoires in COVID-19. Profiled with immunoSEQ multiplex PCR; TCRdb holds only in-frame clones, not every one. The sample shows more than 200,000 clones, 85% to 90% of them seen only once. Source material: peripheral blood. All receptors derive from a man aged 50 to 60 with COVID-19, enrolled during active disease. Both conserved end residues are part of each CDR3. The D gene is left open where the match is weak. Only some rows state a clone size, as once, few, many or a class for expanded clones.

.	TRBV12-3/TRBV12-4	TRBJ2-7	.	CASTTGTSYEQYF	TGTGCCAGCACCACAGGGACCAGCTACGAGCAGTACTTC
TRBD2	TRBV10-3	TRBJ2-2	.	CAIRPGLAGGGTGELFF	TGTGCCATCCGACCGGGACTAGCGGGGGGGGGCACCGGGGAGCTGTTTTTT
TRBD1	TRBV7-2	TRBJ1-1	.	CASSLQGAWNTEAFF	TGTGCCAGCAGCTTACAGGGGGCATGGAACACTGAAGCTTTCTTT
TRBD1	TRBV6-5	TRBJ2-5	.	CASSSTGGAWETQYF	TGTGCCAGCAGTAGCACAGGGGGCGCCTGGGAGACCCAGTACTTC
.	TRBV6-5	TRBJ2-3	.	CASRGVLADTQYF	TGTGCCAGCAGAGGGGTATTGGCAGATACGCAGTATTTT
.	TRBV3-1/TRBV3-2	TRBJ2-2	.	CASSQGGVTGELFF	TGTGCCAGCAGCCAAGGCGGGGTCACCGGGGAGCTGTTTTTT
TRBD1	TRBV11-2	TRBJ2-7	.	CASSLGTGAYEQYF	TGTGCCAGCAGCTTAGGGACAGGGGCCTACGAGCAGTACTTC
.	TRBV27	TRBJ1-1	.	CASSTYGSMNTEAFF	TGTGCCAGCAGTACGTACGGGTCCATGAACACTGAAGCTTTCTTT
.	TRBV7-9	TRBJ2-2	.	CASSPGPAGVNTGELFF	TGTGCCAGCAGCCCTGGGCCGGCAGGGGTTAACACCGGGGAGCTGTTTTTT
TRBD2	TRBV18	TRBJ2-5	.	CASSPLPGLAGDLETQYF	TGTGCCAGCTCACCACTACCGGGACTAGCGGGAGATTTGGAGACCCAGTACTTC
TRBD1	TRBV6-2/TRBV6-3	TRBJ1-4	.	CASSYSLAGGGEKLFF	TGTGCCAGCAGTTACTCTCTGGCAGGGGGTGGCGAAAAACTGTTTTTT
.	TRBV7-2	TRBJ2-1	.	CASSLAIGAYNEQFF	TGTGCCAGCAGCTTGGCTATAGGGGCCTACAATGAGCAGTTCTTC
TRBD1	TRBV6-5	TRBJ2-7	.	CASRRDSSYEQYF	TGTGCCAGCAGGAGGGACAGCTCCTACGAGCAGTACTTC
TRBD1	TRBV5-1	TRBJ1-3	.	CASSTTGYRSGNTIYF	TGCGCCAGCAGCACGACAGGGTACCGCTCTGGAAACACCATATATTTT
TRBD1	TRBV18	TRBJ1-1	.	CASSPSTGGTEAFF	TGTGCCAGCTCACCATCCACAGGGGGCACTGAAGCTTTCTTT
TRBD2	TRBV4-1	TRBJ2-5	.	CASSQEIVGGRAFGQETQYF	TGCGCCAGCAGCCAAGAAATCGTCGGCGGGAGGGCCTTTGGGCAAGAGACCCAGTACTTC
.	TRBV7-2	TRBJ1-1	.	CASSLAGENTEAFF	TGTGCCAGCAGCTTAGCAGGGGAGAACACTGAAGCTTTCTTT
.	TRBV4-2	TRBJ1-2	.	CASSQDLGVPGRSYGYTF	TGTGCCAGCAGCCAAGATCTCGGGGTCCCCGGCCGGTCCTATGGCTACACCTTC
.	TRBV19	TRBJ1-2	.	CASSMVGVQNYGYTF	TGTGCCAGTAGTATGGTAGGGGTGCAAAACTATGGCTACACCTTC
.	TRBV3-1/TRBV3-2	TRBJ2-1	.	CASSTGGRPIYNEQFF	TGTGCCAGCAGCACCGGAGGACGACCAATTTACAATGAGCAGTTCTTC
TRBD1	TRBV28	TRBJ1-2	.	CASSFPRTGLNYGYTF	TGTGCCAGCAGTTTTCCCCGGACAGGTCTTAACTATGGCTACACCTTC
.	TRBV6-2/TRBV6-3	TRBJ2-7	once	CASSYGTRDSTSF	TGTGCCAGCAGTTACGGGACTCGGGACAGCACGAGCTTC
.	TRBV19	TRBJ2-7	few	CASSKAVSYEQYF	TGTGCCAGTAGTAAAGCGGTCTCCTACGAGCAGTACTTC
.	TRBV5-1	TRBJ1-3	.	CASSPRPTGNTIYF	TGCGCCAGCAGCCCGAGGCCTACTGGAAACACCATATATTTT
TRBD1	TRBV2	TRBJ2-2	few	CASSRDRGRDGELFF	TGTGCCAGCAGCCGGGACAGGGGGCGCGACGGGGAGCTGTTTTTT
TRBD1	TRBV5-6	TRBJ1-2	once	CASSLRHRGSYTF	TGTGCCAGCAGCTTGCGGCACAGGGGTAGCTACACCTTC
.	TRBV28	TRBJ1-4	.	CASSPTTTNEKLFF	TGTGCCAGCAGCCCGACAACAACTAATGAAAAACTGTTTTTT
TRBD1	TRBV18	TRBJ1-5	.	CASSPPTGAGGQPQHF	TGTGCCAGCTCACCACCAACCGGGGCAGGGGGACAGCCCCAGCATTTT
.	TRBV4-2	TRBJ1-6	few	CASSQDVPGSARSLNSPLHF	TGTGCCAGCAGCCAAGATGTACCTGGCAGCGCCCGTAGTTTAAATTCACCCCTCCACTTT
TRBD1	TRBV30	TRBJ1-6	.	CAWSLDRFNSPLHF	TGTGCCTGGAGTCTGGACAGGTTTAATTCACCCCTCCACTTT
TRBD1	TRBV19	TRBJ1-1	.	CASSMAGWTGGHEAFF	TGTGCCAGTAGTATGGCGGGCTGGACAGGGGGCCATGAAGCTTTCTTT
.	TRBV7-2	TRBJ1-1	.	CASSLVSSRGANTEAFF	TGTGCCAGCAGCTTAGTCAGTTCCCGGGGGGCGAACACTGAAGCTTTCTTT
TRBD1	TRBV6-4	TRBJ2-2	.	CASSESSRTGHTGELFF	TGTGCCAGCAGTGAATCTTCAAGGACAGGTCACACCGGGGAGCTGTTTTTT
TRBD1	TRBV19	TRBJ2-2	.	CASFSAGGISGELFF	TGTGCCAGTTTTTCGGCAGGGGGTATCTCCGGGGAGCTGTTTTTT
.	TRBV19	TRBJ2-1	.	CASSIIIRVGRPDNEQFF	TGTGCCAGTAGTATCATCATACGCGTGGGGCGACCTGACAATGAGCAGTTCTTC
.	TRBV6-2/TRBV6-3	TRBJ1-1	.	CASSTGHPNTEAFF	TGTGCCAGCAGCACCGGACACCCGAACACTGAAGCTTTCTTT
.	TRBV19	TRBJ1-5	.	CASSISGARNQPQHF	TGTGCCAGTAGTATAAGTGGGGCCCGCAATCAGCCCCAGCATTTT
TRBD1	TRBV19	TRBJ1-1	.	CASRIRGNLANTEAFF	TGTGCCAGTAGAATCAGGGGGAATTTGGCGAACACTGAAGCTTTCTTT
.	TRBV11-2	TRBJ2-7	.	CASSDDSYPYEQYF	TGTGCCAGCAGCGACGACAGCTACCCTTACGAGCAGTACTTC
TRBD2	TRBV7-9	TRBJ2-7	few	CASSLRGGSAYEQYF	TGTGCCAGCAGCTTAAGAGGCGGGAGCGCCTACGAGCAGTACTTC
.	TRBV3-1/TRBV3-2	TRBJ2-7	.	CASSQSLVSHEQYF	TGTGCCAGCAGCCAATCGTTAGTTAGCCACGAGCAGTACTTC
.	TRBV24-1	TRBJ1-6	.	CATSDLGSRYNSPLHF	TGTGCCACCAGTGATTTGGGGAGTCGCTATAATTCACCCCTCCACTTT
TRBD1	TRBV5-1	TRBJ1-4	.	CASSFRGQVEKLFF	TGCGCCAGCAGCTTCAGGGGGCAGGTTGAAAAACTGTTTTTT
.	TRBV28	TRBJ1-2	.	CASSLGGAVSYGYTF	TGTGCCAGCAGTTTGGGGGGGGCGGTATCCTATGGCTACACCTTC
.	TRBV5-6	TRBJ2-1	.	CASSQGPVSYNEQFF	TGTGCCAGCAGCCAGGGTCCGGTCTCCTACAATGAGCAGTTCTTC
.	TRBV4-1	TRBJ1-3	.	CASSQAGRRSASGNTIYF	TGCGCCAGCAGCCAGGCGGGGCGGCGGTCGGCCTCTGGAAACACCATATATTTT
.	TRBV19	TRBJ2-7	.	CASSLDTRAGEQYF	TGTGCCAGTAGTCTCGACACGAGGGCTGGCGAGCAGTACTTC
.	TRBV5-1	TRBJ1-2	.	CASSLVGGEGGYTF	TGCGCCAGCAGCTTGGTCGGAGGGGAGGGAGGCTACACCTTC
TRBD1	TRBV7-9	TRBJ1-4	.	CASSAWTGINEKLFF	TGTGCCAGCAGCGCCTGGACAGGAATTAATGAAAAACTGTTTTTT
.	TRBV30	TRBJ1-2	.	CAWSVAGPTGGYTF	TGTGCCTGGAGTGTTGCAGGGCCGACTGGTGGCTACACCTTC
.	TRBV5-4	TRBJ2-5	.	CASSFNRGSVETQYF	TGTGCCAGCAGCTTTAATCGGGGAAGTGTGGAGACCCAGTACTTC
.	TRBV11-3	TRBJ2-7	.	CASSARGALSYEQYF	TGTGCCAGCTCCGCCCGGGGGGCCCTTTCGTACGAGCAGTACTTC
TRBD2	TRBV4-1	TRBJ2-3	.	CASSHAYTGTSGMDTQYF	TGCGCCAGCAGCCACGCCTACACCGGGACTAGCGGGATGGATACGCAGTATTTT
TRBD2	TRBV27	TRBJ2-2	few	CASSYLAAYTGELFF	TGTGCCAGCAGTTATCTAGCGGCGTACACCGGGGAGCTGTTTTTT
TRBD1	TRBV30	TRBJ1-2	.	CAWRETGKVYGYTF	TGTGCCTGGAGAGAGACAGGGAAGGTCTATGGCTACACCTTC